The rows below give T cell receptor beta chains drawn from one sample of a study of blood T cell repertoires in COVID-19. Libraries were prepared by immunoSEQ multiplex PCR; TCRdb keeps only in-frame clonotypes and omits some of them. The table has 80,000 to 100,000 clones, around 79% seen once. The sequenced sample was peripheral blood. The receptors stem from a human donor in a cohort sampled during active COVID-19. Each CDR3 is given with its conserved first and last residue. The D gene is left open where the match is weak. Rows give clone size only sometimes, using once, few, many, or a class for an expanded clone.

.	.	TRBJ2-3	TRBV30	CAWSVVRTDTQYF	TGTGCCTGGAGTGTCGTCAGGACAGATACGCAGTATTTT
.	TRBD2	TRBJ2-2	TRBV30	CAWSVPGGASGELFF	TGTGCCTGGAGTGTCCCCGGGGGGGCCTCCGGGGAGCTGTTTTTT
.	TRBD1	TRBJ1-1	TRBV20-1	CSAIEGQLMNTEAFF	TGCAGTGCTATTGAGGGACAGCTCATGAACACTGAAGCTTTCTTT
once	TRBD1	TRBJ2-4	TRBV23-1	CASSHQTGGNIQYF	TGCGCCAGCAGTCACCAGACAGGGGGGAACATTCAGTACTTC
.	.	TRBJ2-1	TRBV19	CASTPRWGGPSSYNEQFF	TGTGCCAGTACCCCTAGGTGGGGGGGCCCGAGCTCCTACAATGAGCAGTTCTTC
.	TRBD1	TRBJ1-4	TRBV10-3	CAITPDRGTEKLFF	TGTGCCATCACTCCCGACAGGGGCACTGAAAAACTGTTTTTT
.	.	TRBJ2-1	TRBV3-1/TRBV3-2	CASSQLQVRGEQFF	TGTGCCAGCAGCCAATTACAGGTGCGCGGTGAGCAGTTCTTC
.	TRBD1	TRBJ2-7	TRBV6-5	CASSWRQGQYEQYF	TGTGCCAGCAGTTGGAGACAGGGTCAATACGAGCAGTACTTC
.	.	TRBJ2-7	TRBV25-1	CASSDFQGSYEQYF	TGTGCCAGCAGTGATTTTCAGGGATCCTACGAGCAGTACTTC
.	.	TRBJ1-6	TRBV2	CASNFFGENSPLHF	TGTGCCAGCAATTTTTTCGGGGAGAATTCACCCCTCCACTTT
.	.	TRBJ1-5	TRBV2	CASSGGNSNQPQHF	TGTGCCAGCAGTGGCGGGAATAGCAATCAGCCCCAGCATTTT
.	TRBD1	TRBJ1-1	TRBV5-6	CASSSAGTAGDTEAFF	TGTGCCAGCAGCTCAGCCGGGACAGCGGGGGACACTGAAGCTTTCTTT
.	TRBD1	TRBJ1-2	TRBV9	CASSGHGTAYGYTF	TGTGCCAGCAGCGGTCACGGGACAGCCTATGGCTACACCTTC
few	TRBD1	TRBJ1-2	TRBV4-1	CASSQVGQGEGYTF	TGCGCCAGCAGCCAAGTCGGACAGGGGGAGGGCTACACCTTC
.	.	TRBJ2-1	TRBV5-1	CASSLLGSSYNEQFF	TGCGCCAGCAGCCTACTGGGGAGCTCCTACAATGAGCAGTTCTTC
.	TRBD1	TRBJ2-7	TRBV24-1	CATSDLGTGDEQYF	TGTGCCACCAGTGATTTAGGGACAGGGGACGAGCAGTACTTC
few	.	TRBJ2-7	TRBV2	CASNPLVDSHQYF	TGTGCCAGCAATCCTCTTGTGGACAGTCATCAGTACTTC
once	TRBD2	TRBJ2-3	TRBV2	CASLSGGTTDTQYF	TGTGCCAGCTTGAGCGGGGGGACCACAGATACGCAGTATTTT
.	TRBD1	TRBJ1-6	TRBV5-6	CASSWGGTENSPLHF	TGTGCCAGCAGCTGGGGCGGGACAGAGAATTCACCCCTCCACTTT
.	TRBD1	TRBJ1-2	TRBV27	CASSPTGYGYTF	TGTGCCAGCAGTCCGACAGGGTATGGCTACACCTTC
.	TRBD2	TRBJ2-7	TRBV5-4	CASSLGGTSGYEQYF	TGTGCCAGCAGCTTGGGGGGGACTAGCGGGTACGAGCAGTACTTC
.	TRBD2	TRBJ2-1	TRBV15	CATSRDYHIAGGPGNEQFF	TGTGCCACCAGCAGAGATTACCATATAGCGGGAGGGCCGGGGAATGAGCAGTTCTTC
.	.	TRBJ1-1	TRBV5-1	CASSFDGREAFF	TGCGCCAGCAGCTTTGATGGGAGAGAAGCTTTCTTT
.	.	TRBJ1-1	TRBV29-1	CSVEDAPGQSNTEAFF	TGCAGCGTTGAAGATGCCCCCGGACAGAGCAACACTGAAGCTTTCTTT
.	TRBD2	TRBJ2-1	TRBV7-6	CASSLDAGGPYNEQFF	TGTGCCAGCAGCTTAGATGCGGGAGGCCCCTACAATGAGCAGTTCTTC
.	TRBD1	TRBJ1-1	TRBV5-1	CASSLMGQQMNTEAFF	TGCGCCAGCAGCTTGATGGGACAGCAGATGAACACTGAAGCTTTCTTT
.	.	TRBJ2-1	TRBV29-1	CSVGEGFYNEQFF	TGCAGCGTCGGAGAGGGATTCTACAATGAGCAGTTCTTC
once	.	TRBJ1-2	TRBV19	CASSQGTGYTF	TGTGCCAGTAGTCAGGGGACGGGCTACACCTTC
.	.	TRBJ2-2	TRBV7-9	CASSFQANTGELFF	TGTGCCAGCAGCTTTCAGGCGAACACCGGGGAGCTGTTTTTT
once	TRBD1	TRBJ1-6	TRBV5-1	CASSSRTGEYNSPLHF	TGCGCCAGCAGTTCTAGGACAGGGGAGTATAATTCACCCCTCCACTTT
few	.	TRBJ2-7	TRBV14	CASSQTQSPSDYEQYF	TGTGCCAGCAGCCAAACCCAGTCTCCCTCCGACTACGAGCAGTACTTC
once	.	TRBJ1-3	TRBV30	CAWSVKQAGNTIYF	TGTGCCTGGAGTGTAAAGCAGGCTGGAAACACCATATATTTT
.	TRBD2	TRBJ2-7	TRBV30	CAWMPGEGPEQYF	TGTGCCTGGATGCCGGGGGAGGGCCCCGAGCAGTACTTC
.	TRBD2	TRBJ2-1	TRBV4-3	CASSPFGRESDNEQFF	TGCGCCAGCAGCCCCTTCGGGCGGGAGTCTGACAATGAGCAGTTCTTC
few	TRBD2	TRBJ2-1	TRBV19	CASSTYSGRSNEQFF	TGTGCCAGTAGTACCTATAGCGGGAGAAGTAATGAGCAGTTCTTC
.	.	TRBJ1-1	TRBV30	CAWSVAGNTEAFF	TGTGCCTGGAGTGTAGCCGGGAACACTGAAGCTTTCTTT
few	.	TRBJ1-6	TRBV2	CASSGRGTYNSPLHF	TGTGCCAGCAGTGGCCGGGGGACTTATAATTCACCCCTCCACTTT
.	TRBD2	TRBJ2-5	TRBV5-1	CASSGGRAPRETQYF	TGCGCCAGCAGCGGCGGGAGGGCCCCCAGAGAGACCCAGTACTTC
.	.	TRBJ1-2	TRBV11-3	CASSLDRGGYTF	TGTGCCAGCAGCTTAGACAGAGGGGGCTACACCTTC
.	.	TRBJ1-5	TRBV13	CASTLNSPPGDGQPQHF	TGTGCCAGCACCCTCAACTCCCCCCCAGGGGATGGTCAGCCCCAGCATTTT
.	.	TRBJ1-2	TRBV5-5	CASSLVWTYNYGYTF	TGTGCCAGCAGCTTAGTTTGGACTTATAACTATGGCTACACCTTC
.	TRBD1	TRBJ1-4	TRBV10-2	CASSGQGAEEKLFF	TGCGCCAGCAGTGGTCAGGGGGCTGAGGAAAAACTGTTTTTT
few	.	TRBJ2-7	TRBV7-2	CASSLGLAYEQYF	TGTGCCAGCAGCTTAGGGCTAGCGTACGAGCAGTACTTC
.	.	TRBJ2-5	TRBV15	CATSRDNGGWGLPETQYF	TGTGCCACCAGCAGAGATAACGGAGGATGGGGGCTCCCGGAGACCCAGTACTTC
.	.	TRBJ2-1	TRBV9	CASSVGSGSHNEQFF	TGTGCCAGCAGCGTAGGCTCAGGGTCCCACAATGAGCAGTTCTTC
.	.	TRBJ2-3	TRBV6-2/TRBV6-3	CASSSWEADTQYF	TGTGCCAGCAGTTCCTGGGAGGCGGATACGCAGTATTTT
.	.	TRBJ2-7	TRBV28	CASSLRGGALSYEQYF	TGTGCCAGCAGTTTAAGAGGAGGGGCTCTCTCCTACGAGCAGTACTTC